This T cell receptor (beta chain) was obtained from a study of blood T cell repertoires in COVID-19. Study-wide background: T cells, B-cell-depleted T cells, or PBMCs supplied cDNA or gDNA.

Germline loops: CDR1 SGHNT, CDR2 YYREEE (reference sequence). The junction had 6 bases not matched to a gene; V was cut back by 5 bases and J by 8 bases. The CDR3 totals 15 residues. Sequencing was performed with immunoSEQ multiplex PCR; in TCRdb, only in-frame clones are kept and a portion is missing. The profile shows fewer than 350,000 clones, 85% of them singletons. The sample consisted of PBMCs or T cells enriched from blood (not recorded which). The chain recombines TRBV5-4 with TRBJ2-1; TRBD2 matches 14 bases. The origin of this receptor is a woman between 25 and 40 years old who had been exposed to COVID-19. The CDR3 is CASRAGTSGSYEQFF. CDR3 DNA sequence: TGTGCCAGCAGAGCCGGGACTAGCGGGAGTTATGAGCAGTTCTTC. Together with reference TRBV5-4 and TRBJ2-1, the CDR3 gives the full variable domain: ETGVTQSPTHLIKTRGQQVTLRCSSQSGHNTVSWYQQALGQGPQFIFQYYREEENGRGNFPPRFSGLQFPNYSSELNVNALELDDSALYLCASRAGTSGSYEQFFGPGTRLTVL.